This T cell receptor (beta chain) stems from a study of T cell responses to AZD1222 COVID-19 vaccine. Points from the study as a whole: Spike-specific TCR breadth and depth grew following two AZD1222 doses. Of spike-specific TCRs, nearly half reportedly target regions left unmutated in variants.

The germline V gene has CDR1 MDHEN and CDR2 SYDVKM. This CDR3 comprises 17 residues. V trimming: 6 bases; J trimming: 9 bases; junction bases outside the gene matches: 15. The assay was immunoSEQ multiplex PCR, and TCRdb's table has in-frame clones only and misses some. The sample has 90,000 to 130,000 clones, approximately 90% seen once. For this clone: Its cognate antigen is unknown.

The sequence was collected from an adult who received the AZD1222 COVID-19 vaccine. The sample consisted of peripheral blood, taken 28 days after the second AZD1222 dose. The chain links TRBV28 to TRBJ1-6; 9 bases fit TRBD1. In DNA, the CDR3 is TGTGCCAGCAGCCCAGGGGGTATTACAGGGGGCTCTTCACCCCTCCACTTT. This sequence encodes CASSPGGITGGSSPLHF.